This T cell receptor (beta chain) was captured in a study of T cells in narcolepsy. Study summary: Patients with NT1 or NT2 and healthy control donors were enrolled. The study's findings and limits: Healthy controls reportedly lacked the autoreactive clonotypes serially found in patients' blood. In some patient and control memory CD4+ samples, autoreactive clones were absent. Comparing one patient's CSF and blood CD4+ clonotypes highlighted HCRT- and TRIB2-specific autoreactive clonotypes.

The CDR3 is 13 residues long. Germline V gene data show CDR1 as SGHRS and CDR2 as YFSETQ. V was clipped by 5 bases and J by 4 bases, with 10 bases between them. Libraries were prepared by immunoSEQ multiplex PCR; TCRdb keeps only in-frame clonotypes and omits some of them. Found here are tens of thousands of clones, less than 85% of them singletons; the top ten hold 6.6%. About this clone itself: Its antigen is unknown. The sample holds other DNA sequences that translate to the same CDR3.

The material sequenced was memory (CD45RA-) CD4+ T cells from blood. The receptor was isolated from a human donor in good health. This rearrangement joins TRBV5-1 to TRBJ1-3, with a weak D call TRBD1 (5 bases). The chain's CDR3 is CASSEGSGNTIYF. In DNA form, the CDR3 reads TGCGCCAGCAGTGAGGGGTCGGGAAACACCATATATTTT.